One and the same sample provided the 32 T cell receptor beta chains below, sequenced in a study of naive and memory T cell subsets. Whole-study findings and limits: Possibly reflecting memory cells re-expressing CD45RA, a few larger clonotypes occurred in naive repertoires, especially CD8.

An equimolar mix of two oligonucleotides served as the beta constant-region primer for TRBC1 and TRBC2. Four rounds of PCR amplified the ligated cDNA using nested alpha and beta constant-region primers plus SP2. Using its own MiXCR run on the UMI-ligation and nested PCR reads, TCRdb lists one record per CDR3 protein. The sample lists over 80,000 distinct CDR3 sequences; roughly 10% were seen once. Their antigen targets remain unknown. The sequenced sample was naive CD4+ T cells from blood. Receptors were obtained from a human donor in good health.

The sample holds many counts of this clonotype. The gene calls are TRBV7-4 and TRBJ2-7; no firm D call. The CDR3 contains 14 residues. Trimming cost V 0 bases and J 2 bases, with 8 bases left between them. Germline CDR1 SGHVT, CDR2 SQSDAQ. The CDR3 nucleotides are TGTGCCAGCAGCTTAGCAGTAGCTGCCTACGAGCAGTACTTC. It translates to CASSLAVAAYEQYF.

This clonotype has a handful of counts. An end of the junction differs from the germline gene, which may be a read error. V and J are TRBV28 and TRBJ2-7; either TRBD1 or TRBD2 may fit D (5 bases each). Per the germline V gene, CDR1 is MDHEN and CDR2 is SYDVKM. The length of the CDR3 is 14 residues. The CDR3 DNA follows: TGCGCCAGCAACGTTATAGGCAGGGAGTACGAGCAGTACTTC. It is translated as CASNVIGREYEQYF.

This clonotype appeared many times. This sequence joins TRBV12-3 or TRBV12-4 and TRBJ1-2, with 8 bases aligning to TRBD1. Trimming removed 5 bases from V and 5 bases from J; junction bases left unmatched: 4. The CDR3 covers 13 residues. CDR3 in DNA: TGTGCCAGCAGTAACGGACAGGGATATGGCTACACCTTC. It is translated as CASSNGQGYGYTF.

The CDR3 loop is CASSSRTGNTIYF. The DNA of the CDR3 is TGTGCCAGCAGTTCTAGGACTGGAAACACCATATATTTT. The chain joins TRBV12-3 or TRBV12-4 to TRBJ1-3; D is uncertain. This CDR3 has 13 residues. V was trimmed by 4 bases and J by 2 bases, leaving 6 bases between them.

This rearrangement joins TRBV11-2 to TRBJ1-6; 8 nucleotides align to TRBD1. Trimming removed 2 bases from V and 9 bases from J; junction bases left unmatched: 9. The CDR3 extends over 16 amino acids. Germline V gene sequence: CDR1 SGHAT, CDR2 FQNNGV. The CDR3 here is CASSLPRQGWGSPLHF. CDR3 DNA sequence: TGTGCCAGCAGCTTACCCAGACAGGGGTGGGGTTCACCCCTCCACTTT.

Ten or more counts support this clonotype. V usage is TRBV29-1 and J usage is TRBJ2-1, with 7 bases lining up with TRBD1. The junction had 9 bases not matched to a gene; V was cut back by 7 bases and J by 3 bases. Per germline, CDR1 SQVTM and CDR2 ANQGSEA. CDR3 length: 14 residues. The CDR3 region is CSASDRVGYNEQFF. The CDR3 DNA reads as TGCAGCGCCTCAGACAGGGTGGGCTACAATGAGCAGTTCTTC.

The CDR3 region is CASRASGANEQFF. Written as DNA, the CDR3 is TGTGCCAGCAGGGCTAGCGGGGCCAATGAGCAGTTCTTC. The J gene is TRBJ2-1, the V gene TRBV7-2; 9 bases are a match to TRBD2. The CDR3 contains 13 residues. With V trimmed by 6 bases and J by 6 bases, 3 bases remained unmatched. CDR1 and CDR2 from the germline V gene are SGHTA and FQGNSA.

This clonotype was detected a few times. The gene calls are TRBV20-1 and TRBJ2-7; 14 positions match TRBD2. Per the germline V gene, CDR1 is DFQATT and CDR2 is SNEGSKA (reference sequence). V was clipped by 5 bases and J by 9 bases; unmatched bases: 6. The CDR3 consists of 13 residues. The CDR3 loop is CSARLAGGGRQYF. The CDR3 DNA follows: TGCAGTGCTCGACTAGCGGGAGGGGGAAGGCAGTACTTC.

This clonotype has at least ten counts. The chain couples TRBV7-2 to TRBJ2-1; D is ambiguous. Deletions cut 5 bases from V and 3 bases from J, with 14 bases between. Germline V lookup: CDR1 SGHTA, CDR2 FQGNSA. The CDR3 extends over 15 amino acids. The CDR3 loop reads CASSTARNLYNEQFF. For the CDR3, the DNA is TGTGCCAGCAGCACCGCCCGGAACCTCTACAATGAGCAGTTCTTC.

This chain uses TRBV5-1 with TRBJ2-3; a possible D gene is TRBD2 (5 bases). V lost 1 base to trimming and J lost 9 bases, with 9 bases between them. The CDR3 runs 12 residues. CDR1 SGHRS and CDR2 YFSETQ come from the germline V gene. CDR3 sequence reads: CASSLTEGTQYF. CDR3 coding DNA: TGCGCCAGCAGCTTGACCGAGGGCACGCAGTATTTT.

Remarks on this clonotype: At one of its ends the junction is not consistent with the germline gene, which may arise from a read error. The chain couples TRBV2 to TRBJ1-5, with D unresolved. CDR1 is SNHLY and CDR2 is FYNNEI in the germline V gene. The CDR3 length is 13 residues. The CDR3 DNA sequence: TGTGCCAGCACCCCGTCCGGCAATCAGCCCCAGCGTTTT. Translated, it gives CASTPSGNQPQRF.

This clonotype has just a few counts. V is TRBV7-9 and J is TRBJ2-3; 7 bases map to TRBD2. The CDR3 runs to 15 residues. V lost 4 bases, J lost 2 bases, and 6 bases stayed unmatched. Per the germline V gene, CDR1 is SEHNR and CDR2 is FQNEAQ (reference sequence). For the CDR3, the DNA is TGTGCCAGCAGCTCCCGAGCGGGGCTCACAGATACGCAGTATTTT. This sequence encodes CASSSRAGLTDTQYF.

DNA for the CDR3: TGTGCCAGCAGTTACGGGCAGGGTGTAAGGAGCTCCTACAATGAGCAGTTCTTC. It translates to CASSYGQGVRSSYNEQFF. The chain uses TRBV6-2 or TRBV6-3 and TRBJ2-1, with a weak D call TRBD1 (5 bases). Germline lookup yields CDR1 MNHEY and CDR2 SVGEGT. The CDR3 is 18 residues long. V was trimmed by 2 bases and J by 0 bases, leaving 17 bases between them.

The genes are TRBV6-2 or TRBV6-3 and TRBJ2-7, with no clear D. The CDR3 extends over 13 amino acids. From germline, CDR1 is MNHEY and CDR2 SVGEGT. Trimming pared 4 bases from V and 3 bases from J, leaving 10 bases between. The CDR3 reads CASSLQTVYEQYF. In nucleotides, the CDR3 is TGTGCCAGCAGTTTACAGACCGTCTACGAGCAGTACTTC.

The V gene is TRBV5-4, the J gene TRBJ2-1; 13 nucleotides align to TRBD2. The CDR3 sequence is 17 residues long. CDR1 is SGHNT, CDR2 YYREEE, per germline (reference sequence). After removal of 4 bases from V and 5 bases from J, the junction contained 9 bases not matched to a gene. The DNA for the CDR3 is TGTGCCAGCAGCACGGCCGGGACTAGCGGGGCCAACAATGAGCAGTTCTTC. Translating gives CASSTAGTSGANNEQFF. Based on the CDR3 plus reference TRBV5-4 and TRBJ2-1, the full variable domain is ETGVTQSPTHLIKTRGQQVTLRCSSQSGHNTVSWYQQALGQGPQFIFQYYREEENGRGNFPPRFSGLQFPNYSSELNVNALELDDSALYLCASSTAGTSGANNEQFFGPGTRLTVL.

This clonotype was seen only a few times. V and J are TRBV18 and TRBJ2-7; TRBD1 matches at 7 bases. V dropped 3 bases and J dropped 3; count of bases not matched to a gene: 5. CDR3 length: 14 residues. Per the germline V gene, CDR1 is KGHSH and CDR2 is LQKENI. The CDR3 loop is CASSPTGILYEQYF. CDR3 nucleotide sequence: TGTGCCAGCTCACCGACAGGGATCCTCTACGAGCAGTACTTC. The whole variable domain, filled in from reference TRBV18 and TRBJ2-7, reads NAGVMQNPRHLVRRRGQEARLRCSPMKGHSHVYWYRQLPEEGLKFMVYLQKENIIDESGMPKERFSAEFPKEGPSILRIQQVVRGDSAAYFCASSPTGILYEQYFGPGTRLTVT.

This clonotype was counted a few times. V usage is TRBV18 and J usage is TRBJ1-4; D remains unclear. V was clipped by 0 bases and J by 0 bases, with 11 bases between them. This CDR3 region has 17 residues. From germline, CDR1 is KGHSH and CDR2 LQKENI. DNA of the CDR3: TGTGCCAGCTCACCACCAGAGGGTCTTGCAACTAATGAAAAACTGTTTTTT. Amino acids: CASSPPEGLATNEKLFF.

This rearrangement joins TRBV27 to TRBJ2-2; no clear D gene. This CDR3 contains 14 residues. The germline V gene has CDR1 MNHEY and CDR2 SMNVEV (reference sequence). Trimming cost V 3 bases and J 7 bases, with 12 bases left between them. The CDR3 sequence: CASSFSVSVGELFF. The CDR3 region has the DNA TGTGCCAGCAGTTTTTCGGTATCTGTCGGGGAGCTGTTTTTT.

This clonotype was counted at least ten times. This chain links TRBV6-2 or TRBV6-3 with TRBJ2-1; TRBD1 aligns across 7 bases. This CDR3 spans 16 amino acids. Germline-derived CDR1 and CDR2 are MNHEY and SVGEGT. J lost 4 bases, V lost 5 bases, and 11 bases had no gene match. The CDR3 sequence: CASSPPPGTAYNEQFF. The CDR3 DNA is TGTGCCAGCAGTCCGCCCCCCGGGACAGCTTACAATGAGCAGTTCTTC.

This rearrangement joins TRBV7-9 to TRBJ2-5, with 8 bases that match TRBD1. With 4 bases clipped from V and 4 bases from J, the junction kept 11 bases outside the gene matches. CDR1 SEHNR and CDR2 FQNEAQ come from the germline V gene (reference sequence). There are 16 residues in the CDR3. CDR3 sequence (DNA): TGTGCCAGCAGCTACACCCGGGACAGGATACGAGAGACCCAGTACTTC. It translates to CASSYTRDRIRETQYF.

J is TRBJ1-5 and V is TRBV15; TRBD1 aligns across 8 bases. Germline CDR1 reads LNHNV; CDR2 reads YYDKDF (reference sequence). The CDR3 has 15 amino acids. V dropped 3 bases and J dropped 6; count of bases not matched to a gene: 7. The CDR3 spells CATSSRGQGIQPQHF. CDR3 sequence (DNA): TGTGCCACCAGCAGCCGAGGACAGGGCATTCAGCCCCAGCATTTT. The full variable domain, its missing parts supplied by reference TRBV15 and TRBJ1-5, is DAMVIQNPRYQVTQFGKPVTLSCSQTLNHNVMYWYQQKSSQAPKLLFHYYDKDFNNEADTPDNFQSRRPNTSFCFLDIRSPGLGDTAMYLCATSSRGQGIQPQHFGDGTRLSIL.

V is TRBV7-2 and J is TRBJ2-7; TRBD2 is a possible D gene (5 bases). The CDR3 totals 12 residues. The V gene lost 5 bases and the J gene lost 7 bases, with 12 bases spanning the gap. Germline V gene data show CDR1 as SGHTA and CDR2 as FQGNSA. CDR3 sequence: CASSPRRGEQYF. The CDR3 nucleotides read TGTGCCAGCAGCCCAAGGAGAGGGGAGCAGTACTTC.

The table lists this clonotype with a few counts. The chain uses TRBV20-1 and TRBJ1-4; 11 bases are shared with TRBD1. Trimming removed 5 bases from V and 7 bases from J; junction bases left unmatched: 6. This CDR3 is built from 14 residues. Germline assignment: CDR1 DFQATT and CDR2 SNEGSKA (reference sequence). The CDR3 reads CSAGAGTGGEKLFF. DNA of the CDR3: TGCAGTGCTGGTGCCGGGACAGGGGGTGAAAAACTGTTTTTT.

In this sample, this clonotype turned up many times. The rearrangement uses TRBV7-6 and TRBJ2-2; 9 nucleotides agree with TRBD1. Germline CDR1 and CDR2: SGHVS and FNYEAQ. With 6 bases clipped from V and 4 bases from J, the junction kept 12 bases outside the gene matches. The CDR3 covers 17 residues. This CDR3 is CASRTRVGTGTTGELFF. The CDR3 DNA follows: TGTGCCAGCAGAACTAGGGTCGGGACAGGGACCACCGGGGAGCTGTTTTTT.

V is TRBV20-1 and J is TRBJ2-7; 8 nucleotides align to TRBD2. The CDR3 consists of 15 residues. The germline CDR1 and CDR2 sequences are DFQATT and SNEGSKA (reference sequence). The V gene end was trimmed by 1 base and the J gene end by 0 bases; junction bases not matched to a gene: 5. The CDR3 loop is CSARGLAGFSYEQYF. CDR3 DNA sequence: TGCAGTGCTAGAGGTCTAGCGGGTTTCTCCTACGAGCAGTACTTC.

V is TRBV29-1 and J is TRBJ1-4; the D gene is possibly TRBD1 (5 bases). Trimming shortened V by 2 bases and J by 8 bases, and 21 bases separated the two germline ends. This CDR3 contains 16 residues. Germline V gives CDR1 SQVTM, CDR2 ANQGSEA. CDR3 nucleotide sequence: TGCAGCGTTGAATTGGGGACTTCCCAAATGGGGGAAAAACTGTTTTTT. This codes for CSVELGTSQMGEKLFF.

This chain connects TRBV19 to TRBJ1-5, with D possibly matching TRBD1 (6 bases). The CDR3 length is 16 residues. Trimming removed 2 bases at V and 6 bases at J, with 17 bases between. Germline CDR1 and CDR2: LNHDA and SQIVND (reference sequence). CDR3 sequence reads: CASSIYAGGAGQPQHF. The CDR3 region has the DNA TGTGCCAGTAGTATATACGCGGGGGGCGCTGGTCAGCCCCAGCATTTT.

This clonotype was counted at least ten times. This chain links TRBV12-3 or TRBV12-4 with TRBJ2-7; D remains ambiguous. This CDR3 comprises 13 residues. The ends were cut back, 3 bases at V and 4 bases at J, with 10 bases in the middle. The CDR3 DNA sequence: TGTGCCAGCAGTTTCGGGCAGGTTTACGAGCAGTACTTC. Translated: CASSFGQVYEQYF.

This clonotype was recorded many times. V usage is TRBV12-3 or TRBV12-4 and J usage is TRBJ2-7; 7 nucleotides align to TRBD2. The J segment lost 2 bases and the V segment lost 5 bases, leaving 6 bases of the junction unmatched. The CDR3 sequence is 14 residues long. The CDR3, as DNA: TGTGCCAGCAGTAATACGGGGAGGGCCTACGAGCAGTACTTC. This gives the protein CASSNTGRAYEQYF.

This clonotype was seen many times. The chain couples TRBV18 to TRBJ2-7; D might be TRBD2 (5 bases). Trimming shortened V by 0 bases and J by 5 bases, and 8 bases separated the two germline ends. The CDR3 covers 13 residues. CDR1 and CDR2 from the germline V gene are KGHSH and LQKENI. As DNA, the CDR3 is TGTGCCAGCTCACCACCGGTGAGGGACGAGCAGTACTTC. Amino acids: CASSPPVRDEQYF.

The chain combines TRBV19 with TRBJ1-1; D call uncertain. The germline V and J ends were trimmed by 7 bases and 1 base, with 16 bases remaining between them. The CDR3 runs to 15 residues. Germline CDR1 LNHDA, CDR2 SQIVND (reference sequence). CDR3 sequence reads: CASIPHSVSNTEAFF. The CDR3, as DNA: TGTGCCAGTATTCCCCACTCCGTCTCGAACACTGAAGCTTTCTTT.

V and J are TRBV20-1 and TRBJ2-5, with 8 bases matching TRBD1. J was trimmed by 1 base and V by 1 base; bases with no gene match: 2. The germline V gene encodes CDR1 DFQATT and CDR2 SNEGSKA (reference sequence). The CDR3 is 14 amino acids. The CDR3 DNA follows: TGCAGTGCTAGAGGCAGGGGGCTCCAAGAGACCCAGTACTTC. This codes for CSARGRGLQETQYF.